These 19 T cell receptor beta chains share one sample of origin, sequenced in a study of blood T cell repertoires in COVID-19. Using immunoSEQ multiplex PCR, the repertoire was profiled, and TCRdb retains in-frame clones only, with some absent. The data contain about 390,000 clones, around 87% of them singletons. What was sequenced was peripheral blood. All receptors derive from an older woman with COVID-19, enrolled during active disease.

The V call is TRBV19, the J call TRBJ1-2; 8 bases align to TRBD1. Germline V CDR1 and CDR2: LNHDA, SQIVND (reference sequence). The length of the CDR3 is 15 residues. The junction had 10 bases not matched to a gene; V was cut back by 5 bases and J by 5 bases. CDR3 nucleotide sequence: TGTGCCAGTAGTGTCCAGGGGGCGTATTGGTATGGCTACACCTTC. As protein: CASSVQGAYWYGYTF.

J is TRBJ2-7 and V is TRBV4-1; 7 positions agree with TRBD2. The V segment lost 0 bases and the J segment 3 bases; nucleotides outside the gene matches: 5. The CDR3 totals 15 residues. CDR1 and CDR2 from the germline V gene are MGHRA and YSYEKL. For the CDR3, the DNA is TGCGCCAGCAGCCAAGATTGGGGGGGGTACTACGAGCAGTACTTC. Residues: CASSQDWGGYYEQYF.

The CDR3 loop reads CASSPQGFNSPLHF. As DNA, the CDR3 is TGTGCCAGCAGTCCACAGGGTTTTAATTCACCCCTCCACTTT. The chain recombines TRBV28 with TRBJ1-6, with D maybe TRBD1 (6 bases). V was shortened by 5 bases and J by 6 bases, with 11 bases between the two germline ends. This CDR3 has 14 residues. Germline CDR1 is MDHEN and CDR2 is SYDVKM.

The chain carries TRBV7-9 and TRBJ1-1; D might be TRBD1 (5 bases). The V end lost 3 bases, the J end lost 1 base, and 9 bases lay between the germline ends. CDR1 SEHNR and CDR2 FQNEAQ come from the germline V gene (reference sequence). The CDR3 covers 14 residues. The CDR3 region has the DNA TGTGCCAGCAGCTTGAAGACAGCGAACACTGAAGCTTTCTTT. This gives the protein CASSLKTANTEAFF. The variable domain in full, with the rest retrieved from reference TRBV7-9 and TRBJ1-1, is DTGVSQNPRHKITKRGQNVTFRCDPISEHNRLYWYRQTLGQGPEFLTYFQNEAQLEKSRLLSDRFSAERPKGSFSTLEIQRTEQGDSAMYLCASSLKTANTEAFFGQGTRLTVV.

The chain combines TRBV9 with TRBJ1-2, with TRBD1 matching 9 bases. Germline V gene sequence: CDR1 SGDLS, CDR2 YYNGEE. The CDR3 has 16 amino acids. The trim removed 0 bases at V and 4 bases at J, leaving 7 bases unmatched. CDR3 nucleotide sequence: TGTGCCAGCAGCGTAGGGTCCGGGACAGGGAGCTATGGCTACACCTTC. This translates into CASSVGSGTGSYGYTF.

The J gene is TRBJ1-2, the V gene TRBV7-2; no clear D. CDR3 length: 14 residues. CDR1 is SGHTA, CDR2 FQGNSA, per germline. Trimming took 2 bases from V and 0 from J, leaving 7 bases between them. The CDR3 sequence is CASSLLVANYGYTF. For the CDR3, the DNA is TGTGCCAGCAGCTTATTGGTAGCTAACTATGGCTACACCTTC.

DNA of the CDR3: TGTGCCAGCAGTGACGTCGACAGGGTAAGTGGCTACACCTTC. Protein sequence: CASSDVDRVSGYTF. The rearrangement joins TRBV6-4 to TRBJ1-2; TRBD1 agrees at 7 bases. Germline trimming cut 2 bases from V and 7 bases from J; bases unmatched to any gene: 7. This CDR3 is 14 amino acids long. Germline CDR1 and CDR2: MRHNA and SNTAGT.

The chain carries TRBV5-1 and TRBJ1-1; unclear D gene. Trimming pared 1 base from V and 4 bases from J, leaving 14 bases between. The CDR3 spans 15 residues. Germline CDR1 reads SGHRS; CDR2 reads YFSETQ. The CDR3 sequence is CASSLTETGSTEAFF. CDR3 nucleotides: TGCGCCAGCAGCTTGACCGAAACCGGGAGCACTGAAGCTTTCTTT.

V is TRBV19 and J is TRBJ2-1, with 10 bases fitting TRBD1. Trimming cost V 4 bases and J 7 bases; bases outside gene matches: 7. The CDR3 contains 15 residues. CDR1 LNHDA and CDR2 SQIVND come from the germline V gene (reference sequence). CDR3 DNA sequence: TGTGCCAGTAGTAAGGGGGACAGGGGAGGTAATGAGCAGTTCTTC. Its protein is CASSKGDRGGNEQFF.

This chain joins TRBV27 and TRBJ1-5; the D gene is possibly TRBD1 (5 bases). Germline CDR1 MNHEY, CDR2 SMNVEV (reference sequence). Trimming left V 5 bases short and J 6 bases short, with 20 bases between. There are 16 residues in the CDR3. In DNA, the CDR3 is TGTGCCAGCAGTCCATGGGGGGAGGGTATAGGTCAGCCCCAGCATTTT. Encoded protein: CASSPWGEGIGQPQHF.

The rearrangement uses TRBV5-1 and TRBJ1-5; 9 bases fit TRBD1. Trimming removed 4 bases from V and 6 bases from J; junction bases left unmatched: 8. The CDR3 runs to 15 residues. Germline V gene data show CDR1 as SGHRS and CDR2 as YFSETQ. Here the CDR3 reads CASSPSGTGFQPQHF. CDR3 nucleotide sequence: TGCGCCAGCAGCCCTTCCGGGACAGGGTTTCAGCCCCAGCATTTT.

The chain recombines TRBV15 with TRBJ1-4; 7 positions agree with TRBD1. The CDR3 length is 13 residues. V lost 3 bases, J lost 7 bases, and 2 bases stayed unmatched. Germline CDR1 is LNHNV and CDR2 is YYDKDF (reference sequence). CDR3 DNA: TGTGCCACCAGCAGCGGGACAGCTGAAAAACTGTTTTTT. Translation gives CATSSGTAEKLFF.

CDR3: CASRELVNQPQHF. For the CDR3, the DNA is TGTGCCAGCAGGGAACTCGTCAATCAGCCCCAGCATTTT. The rearrangement links TRBV2 to TRBJ1-5; unclear D gene. Germline V CDR1 and CDR2: SNHLY, FYNNEI. This CDR3 has 13 amino acids. The V gene lost 6 bases and the J gene lost 3 bases, with 9 bases spanning the gap.

This sequence joins TRBV7-3 and TRBJ2-1, with D tentatively TRBD1 (5 bases). Germline CDR1 SGHTA, CDR2 FQGTGA. This CDR3 is 15 amino acids long. With 0 bases removed from V and 7 bases from J, the gap between germline ends came to 13 bases. CDR3 amino acids: CASSLTGAIRNEQFF. Here the CDR3 DNA reads TGTGCCAGCAGCTTAACAGGGGCCATCCGGAATGAGCAGTTCTTC.

V usage is TRBV2 and J usage is TRBJ1-2; the match to TRBD1 covers 7 bases. Trimming at V came to 6 bases and at J to 5 bases, leaving 3 bases not matched to a gene. The CDR3 is 12 residues long. The V gene's germline CDR1 is SNHLY and CDR2 FYNNEI. In DNA form, the CDR3 reads TGTGCCAGCAGGGGACAGCCGTATGGCTACACCTTC. Its translation is CASRGQPYGYTF.

In the case of this clone: This same CDR3 is encoded by further DNA sequences in the sample. The chain carries TRBV6-5 and TRBJ1-1; 8 positions agree with TRBD1. The CDR3 is made up of 12 amino acids. V dropped 6 bases and J dropped 8; count of bases not matched to a gene: 5. Looked up from germline, CDR1 is MNHEY and CDR2 is SVGAGI. DNA for the CDR3: TGTGCCAGCAGGTCCGGGACAGGCGAAGCTTTCTTT. Translated: CASRSGTGEAFF.

The chain couples TRBV30 to TRBJ2-7; D unclear. The CDR3 contains 11 residues. V was trimmed by 5 bases and J by 4 bases, leaving 9 bases between them. CDR1 and CDR2 from the germline V gene are GTSNPN and SVGIG (reference sequence). The CDR3 DNA sequence: TGTGCCTGGGCCCTATCTTACGAGCAGTACTTC. Its protein product is CAWALSYEQYF. The full variable domain, its missing parts supplied by reference TRBV30 and TRBJ2-7, is SQTIHQWPATLVQPVGSPLSLECTVEGTSNPNLYWYRQAAGRGLQLLFYSVGIGQISSEVPQNLSASRPQDRQFILSSKKLLLSDSGFYLCAWALSYEQYFGPGTRLTVT.

V and J are TRBV30 and TRBJ2-1, with 8 bases that match TRBD1. After removal of 2 bases from V and 4 bases from J, the junction contained 4 bases not matched to a gene. CDR1 GTSNPN and CDR2 SVGIG come from the germline V gene (reference sequence). The length of the CDR3 is 14 residues. The CDR3 bases are TGTGCCTGGAGTCATTGGACAGGGTACAATGAGCAGTTCTTC. This encodes CAWSHWTGYNEQFF.

The chain carries TRBV5-4 and TRBJ2-4, with D unresolved. The CDR3 runs to 14 residues. V dropped 3 bases and J dropped 2 bases, with 9 bases sitting between them. Germline V gene lookup returns CDR1 SGHNT and CDR2 YYREEE (reference sequence). CDR3 nucleotides: TGTGCCAGCAGCTCGGCTAGTACCAAAAACATTCAGTACTTC. Its translation: CASSSASTKNIQYF.